This paragraph covers one T cell receptor beta chain sequence. No antigen is known for it. The record originates from a study of T cell responses to AZD1222 COVID-19 vaccine. Study results and limitations: Dominant at 160-218 and 743-854, vaccine-associated CD4 TCRs also spanned spike. Reports indicate that nearly half of spike-specific TCRs are directed at unmutated variant regions.

V lost 5 bases to trimming and J lost 8 bases; unmatched junction nucleotides: 8. This CDR3 contains 14 residues. CDR1 and CDR2 from the germline V gene are MNHEY and SMNVEV (reference sequence). The data were produced by immunoSEQ multiplex PCR, yet TCRdb's version contains in-frame clones alone and is incomplete. The profile shows about 120,000 clones, about nine tenths of them singletons. The rearrangement joins TRBV27 to TRBJ1-4, with 7 bases that match TRBD1. The source was peripheral blood, collected 28 days after the second AZD1222 dose. The receptor's source is an adult who received the AZD1222 COVID-19 vaccine. The CDR3 here is CASSLGQSMEKLFF. CDR3 nucleotide sequence: TGTGCCAGCAGTCTGGGACAGAGTATGGAAAAACTGTTTTTT. Full variable domain (rest looked up from reference TRBV27 and TRBJ1-4): EAQVTQNPRYLITVTGKKLTVTCSQNMNHEYMSWYRQDPGLGLRQIYYSMNVEVTDKGDVPEGYKVSRKEKRNFPLILESPSPNQTSLYFCASSLGQSMEKLFFGSGTQLSVL.